A selection of T cell receptor beta chains follows, all from one sample in a study of OX40 agonist ivuxolimab in advanced cancers. Libraries were prepared by immunoSEQ multiplex PCR; TCRdb keeps only in-frame clonotypes and omits some of them. The table shows more than 45,000 clones, with around 75% occurring only once. The input for sequencing was CD4+ or CD8+ T cells sorted from blood, taken in a trial of the OX40 agonist ivuxolimab. These receptors came from an adult with an advanced solid tumor such as melanoma, head and neck, liver or kidney cancer. Each CDR3 is given with its conserved first and last residue. The order of the fields is clone size, D gene, V gene, J gene, CDR3 protein, CDR3 DNA. The D gene is left open where the match is weak. The size field is filled for only some rows; it gives once, few, many or a size class.

size: .; D: .; V: TRBV2; J: TRBJ2-3; CDR3: CASSETDTQYF; DNA: TGTGCCAGCAGTGAAACGGATACGCAGTATTTT
size: .; D: .; V: TRBV28; J: TRBJ2-2; CDR3: CASSLDSYQANTGELFF; DNA: TGTGCCAGCAGTTTAGACAGTTACCAAGCGAACACCGGGGAGCTGTTTTTT
size: .; D: .; V: TRBV27; J: TRBJ1-1; CDR3: CASSPGPPLNTEAFF; DNA: TGTGCCAGCAGTCCCGGGCCGCCCCTGAACACTGAAGCTTTCTTT
size: .; D: .; V: TRBV4-1; J: TRBJ2-2; CDR3: CASSPPNRGVTGELFF; DNA: TGCGCCAGCAGCCCCCCTAATCGAGGGGTAACCGGGGAGCTGTTTTTT
size: .; D: .; V: TRBV5-8; J: TRBJ2-3; CDR3: CASSSYDIKLLDTQYF; DNA: TGTGCCAGCAGCTCCTATGACATCAAGCTACTGGATACGCAGTATTTT
size: .; D: .; V: TRBV11-2; J: TRBJ2-1; CDR3: CASSLDFTSGEQFF; DNA: TGTGCCAGCAGCTTAGATTTTACGAGCGGCGAGCAGTTCTTC
size: .; D: TRBD2; V: TRBV5-1; J: TRBJ2-1; CDR3: CASSLGASGSPGNEQFF; DNA: TGCGCCAGCAGCTTGGGGGCTAGCGGGAGTCCCGGCAATGAGCAGTTCTTC
size: .; D: .; V: TRBV30; J: TRBJ2-5; CDR3: CAWAGQQETQYF; DNA: TGTGCCTGGGCGGGACAACAAGAGACCCAGTACTTC
size: .; D: .; V: TRBV28; J: TRBJ1-6; CDR3: CASRKFLNSPLHF; DNA: TGTGCCAGCAGGAAATTCCTTAATTCACCCCTCCACTTT
size: .; D: .; V: TRBV4-1; J: TRBJ2-2; CDR3: CASSQEVARGDTGELFF; DNA: TGCGCCAGCAGCCAAGAGGTGGCCAGGGGGGACACCGGGGAGCTGTTTTTT
size: .; D: TRBD1; V: TRBV11-3; J: TRBJ1-6; CDR3: CASSSTGEALHF; DNA: TGTGCCAGCAGCTCGACAGGGGAAGCCCTCCACTTT
size: .; D: .; V: TRBV6-1; J: TRBJ1-4; CDR3: CASSESRGIGEKLFF; DNA: TGTGCCAGCAGTGAAAGTAGAGGGATAGGCGAAAAACTGTTTTTT
size: .; D: .; V: TRBV2; J: TRBJ2-7; CDR3: CASFRRESSYEQYF; DNA: TGTGCCAGCTTTAGGAGGGAAAGCTCCTACGAGCAGTACTTC
size: .; D: .; V: TRBV5-1; J: TRBJ1-1; CDR3: CASSFSGGNTEAFF; DNA: TGCGCCAGCAGCTTTTCCGGGGGGAACACTGAAGCTTTCTTT
size: .; D: .; V: TRBV19; J: TRBJ1-5; CDR3: CASSLGTGSNQPQHF; DNA: TGTGCCAGTAGTCTCGGAACAGGTAGCAATCAGCCCCAGCATTTT
size: .; D: TRBD1; V: TRBV5-1; J: TRBJ1-2; CDR3: CASRRTGGAIYGYTF; DNA: TGCGCCAGCAGGCGAACAGGGGGCGCAATCTATGGCTACACCTTC
size: .; D: .; V: TRBV6-9; J: TRBJ2-1; CDR3: CASSYQGLEQFF; DNA: TGTGCCAGCAGTTATCAGGGGCTTGAGCAGTTCTTC
size: .; D: TRBD1; V: TRBV28; J: TRBJ1-5; CDR3: CASSPPGQAYQPQHF; DNA: TGTGCCAGCAGTCCCCCGGGACAGGCCTATCAGCCCCAGCATTTT
size: .; D: .; V: TRBV5-8; J: TRBJ2-1; CDR3: CASSLVGGDSNEQFF; DNA: TGTGCCAGCAGCTTGGTGGGGGGTGATTCCAATGAGCAGTTCTTC
size: .; D: .; V: TRBV4-1; J: TRBJ2-5; CDR3: CASSRGLIETQYF; DNA: TGCGCCAGCAGCCGGGGACTGATAGAGACCCAGTACTTC
size: once; D: TRBD1; V: TRBV19; J: TRBJ1-3; CDR3: CASSRTGAGNTIYF; DNA: TGTGCCAGTAGCCGCACAGGGGCTGGAAACACCATATATTTT
size: .; D: .; V: TRBV7-6; J: TRBJ1-1; CDR3: CASRPEHVVTEAFF; DNA: TGTGCCAGCAGGCCAGAACACGTGGTCACTGAAGCTTTCTTT
size: .; D: TRBD2; V: TRBV7-9; J: TRBJ2-7; CDR3: CASSPNGRAYEQYF; DNA: TGTGCCAGCAGCCCGAATGGGAGGGCGTACGAGCAGTACTTC
size: .; D: .; V: TRBV6-6; J: TRBJ2-3; CDR3: CASRLGEAYTQYF; DNA: TGTGCCAGCAGATTAGGGGAAGCGTATACGCAGTATTTT
size: .; D: .; V: TRBV2; J: TRBJ1-1; CDR3: CASILLRAEAFF; DNA: TGTGCCAGCATTTTACTTCGGGCTGAAGCTTTCTTT
size: .; D: TRBD1; V: TRBV7-9; J: TRBJ1-1; CDR3: CASSWPDRDAYTEAFF; DNA: TGTGCCAGCAGCTGGCCCGACAGGGATGCATACACTGAAGCTTTCTTT
size: .; D: .; V: TRBV7-3; J: TRBJ2-5; CDR3: CANSPAGIQETQYF; DNA: TGTGCCAACAGCCCGGCCGGGATCCAAGAGACCCAGTACTTC
size: .; D: .; V: TRBV9; J: TRBJ2-5; CDR3: CASADYTETQYF; DNA: TGTGCCAGCGCCGACTACACCGAGACCCAGTACTTC
size: .; D: TRBD2; V: TRBV19; J: TRBJ2-3; CDR3: CASSIGLAGADTQYF; DNA: TGTGCCAGTAGTATAGGACTAGCGGGGGCAGATACGCAGTATTTT
size: .; D: .; V: TRBV5-1; J: TRBJ1-3; CDR3: CASSYSGVRAGNTIYF; DNA: TGCGCCAGCAGCTATTCAGGGGTCCGAGCCGGAAACACCATATATTTT
size: .; D: TRBD1; V: TRBV4-1; J: TRBJ2-7; CDR3: CASSQDPGQGSYEQYF; DNA: TGCGCCAGCAGCCAAGATCCGGGACAGGGGTCGTACGAGCAGTACTTC